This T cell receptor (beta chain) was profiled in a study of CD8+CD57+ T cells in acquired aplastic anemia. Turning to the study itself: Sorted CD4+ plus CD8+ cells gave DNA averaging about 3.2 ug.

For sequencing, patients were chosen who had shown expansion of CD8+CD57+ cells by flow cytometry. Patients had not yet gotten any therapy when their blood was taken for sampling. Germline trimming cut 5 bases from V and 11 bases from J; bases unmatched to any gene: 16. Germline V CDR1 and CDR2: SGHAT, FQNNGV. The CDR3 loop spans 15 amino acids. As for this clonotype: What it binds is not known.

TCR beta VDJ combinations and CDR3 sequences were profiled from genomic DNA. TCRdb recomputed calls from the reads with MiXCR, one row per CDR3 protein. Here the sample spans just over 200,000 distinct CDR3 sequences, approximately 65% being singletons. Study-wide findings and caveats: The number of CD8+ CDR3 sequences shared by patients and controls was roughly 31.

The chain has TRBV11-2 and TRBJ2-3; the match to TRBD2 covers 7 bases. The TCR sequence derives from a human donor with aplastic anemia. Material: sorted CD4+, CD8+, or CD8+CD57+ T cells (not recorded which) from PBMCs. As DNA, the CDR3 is TGTGCCAGCAGCCTTTTTTGGACTAGAGACAATGAGCAGTATTTT. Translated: CASSLFWTRDNEQYF. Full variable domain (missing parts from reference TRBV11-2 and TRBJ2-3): EAGVAQSPRYKIIEKRQSVAFWCNPISGHATLYWYQQILGQGPKLLIQFQNNGVVDDSQLPKDRFSAERLKGVDSTLKIQPAKLEDSAVYLCASSLFWTRDNEQYFGPGTRLTVL.